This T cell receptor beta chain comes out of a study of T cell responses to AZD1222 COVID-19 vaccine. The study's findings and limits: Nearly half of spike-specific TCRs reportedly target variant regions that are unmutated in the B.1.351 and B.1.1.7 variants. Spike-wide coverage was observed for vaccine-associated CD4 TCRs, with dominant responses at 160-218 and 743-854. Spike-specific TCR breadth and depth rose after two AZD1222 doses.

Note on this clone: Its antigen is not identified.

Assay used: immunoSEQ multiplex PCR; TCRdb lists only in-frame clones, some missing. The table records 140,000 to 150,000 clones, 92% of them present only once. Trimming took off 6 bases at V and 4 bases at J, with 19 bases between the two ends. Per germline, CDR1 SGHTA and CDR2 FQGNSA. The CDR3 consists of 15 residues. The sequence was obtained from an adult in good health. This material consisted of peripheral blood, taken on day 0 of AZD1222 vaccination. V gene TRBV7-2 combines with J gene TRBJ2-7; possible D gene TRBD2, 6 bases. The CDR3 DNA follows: TGTGCCAGCAGTTCCGTCCGGGGGATCGGATACGAGCAGTACTTC. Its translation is CASSSVRGIGYEQYF.